This TCR beta chain was captured in a study of T cells in women clearing cervical HPV infection. As concerns this clone: The antigen is undetermined.

The study's findings and limits: Combining TCR richness with V gene abundances gave roughly 0.8 AUC.

Average input was around 1,100 ng genomic DNA for immunoSEQ TCR beta CDR3 amplification. Sequenced by immunoSEQ multiplex PCR; TCRdb stores in-frame clones only, minus some. Its table lists approximately 18,000 clones. The sample consisted of blood buffy coat. The origin of this receptor is a woman aged 18-70 years with a cervical HPV16 infection that either progressed to CIN3+ or cleared (not recorded which).

CDR3 in amino acids: CASSLTGQFYEQYF. The DNA read from the CDR3 is TGTGCCAGCAGCTTAACAGGACAGTTCTACGAG. This rearrangement joins TRBV7-6 to TRBJ2-7; tentatively, D is TRBD1 (6 bases). The read gets to within 3 residues of the CDR3 end, and the germline J gene fills in the rest. The germline V gene encodes CDR1 SGHVS and CDR2 FNYEAQ. With 2 bases removed from V and 3 bases from J, the gap between germline ends came to 11 bases. The CDR3 is 14 amino acids.